This T cell receptor (beta chain) was found in a study of Graves' ophthalmopathy and Graves' hyperthyroidism. Hyperthyroidism is called stable when no ophthalmopathy develops within 18 months of follow-up. Other autoimmune diseases, uncontrolled infections, pregnancy or lactation led to the exclusion of patients. Clinical symptoms, serum thyroxine, TRAb, thyroid ultrasound and orbital computed tomography formed the basis of diagnosis. RNA transcripts provided the template for amplifying TCR beta CDR3 regions. RT-PCR in the first round used HTBI primers; a second-round multiplex PCR followed. Each CDR3 protein gets one entry after TCRdb re-called the multiplex PCR reads with MiXCR. Among roughly 610,000 distinct CDR3 sequences, roughly 20% were seen once, and the ten largest hold 7.1%. The CDR3 is 12 amino acids. Trimming took 6 bases from V and 1 from J, leaving 10 bases between them. Germline CDR1 reads DFQATT; CDR2 reads SNEGSKA (reference sequence).

This clonotype has at least ten counts. Specimen: peripheral blood. The chain recombines TRBV20-1 with TRBJ2-7; possible D gene TRBD2, 5 bases. The receptor was derived from a woman under 30 with stable Graves' hyperthyroidism. Some clones in this sample may be carry-over from other donors' samples. CDR3 loop: CSAYGDSYEQYF. The DNA of the CDR3 is TGCAGTGCCTACGGGGATTCCTACGAGCAGTACTTC.